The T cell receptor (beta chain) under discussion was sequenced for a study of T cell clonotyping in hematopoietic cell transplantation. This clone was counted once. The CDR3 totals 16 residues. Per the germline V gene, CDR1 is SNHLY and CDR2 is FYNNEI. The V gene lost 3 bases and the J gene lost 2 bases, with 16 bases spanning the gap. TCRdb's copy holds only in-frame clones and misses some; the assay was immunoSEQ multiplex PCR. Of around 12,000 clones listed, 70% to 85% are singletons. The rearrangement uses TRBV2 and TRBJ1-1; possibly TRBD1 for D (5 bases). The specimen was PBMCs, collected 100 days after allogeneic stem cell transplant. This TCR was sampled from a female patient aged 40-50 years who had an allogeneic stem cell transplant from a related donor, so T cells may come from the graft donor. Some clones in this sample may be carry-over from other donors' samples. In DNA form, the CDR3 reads TGTGCCAGCAGTGACCCCCAGGGCGGACCAAACACTGAAGCTTTCTTT. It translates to CASSDPQGGPNTEAFF.